This T cell receptor beta chain was identified in a study of metastatic and nonmetastatic thyroid tumors. Turning to the study itself: Repertoire data that came from the blood and tumor or nodule tissue of malignant and benign thyroid patients were compared.

V was trimmed by 5 bases and J by 10 bases, leaving 21 bases between them. CDR3 size: 15 residues. Germline CDR1 and CDR2: DFQATT and SNEGSKA (reference sequence). Every patient was untreated before thyroid surgery. From the PCR reads, TCRdb re-called clones with MiXCR. The sample shows about 25,000 clones, 20% of them seen only once. This clone appeared many times. The rearrangement joins TRBV20-1 to TRBJ1-6; weak D call: TRBD1 (6 bases). The sequenced sample was blood. The sequence came from a male donor with papillary thyroid cancer or a benign thyroid nodule (not recorded which). Some clones in this sample may be carry-over from other donors' samples. CDR3 loop: CSAGNRDGLSSPLHF. For the CDR3, the DNA is TGCAGTGCTGGAAACAGGGACGGCCTGAGCTCACCCCTCCACTTT.